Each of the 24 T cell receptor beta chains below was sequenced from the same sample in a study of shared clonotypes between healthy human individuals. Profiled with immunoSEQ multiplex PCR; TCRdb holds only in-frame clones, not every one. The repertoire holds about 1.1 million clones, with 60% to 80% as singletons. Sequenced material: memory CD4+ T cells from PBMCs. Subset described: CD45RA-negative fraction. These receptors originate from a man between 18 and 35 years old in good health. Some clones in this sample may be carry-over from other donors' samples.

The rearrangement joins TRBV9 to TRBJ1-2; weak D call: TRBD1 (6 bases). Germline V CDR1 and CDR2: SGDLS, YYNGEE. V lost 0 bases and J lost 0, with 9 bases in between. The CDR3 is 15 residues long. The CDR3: CASSVAPGANYGYTF. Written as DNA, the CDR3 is TGTGCCAGCAGCGTAGCACCAGGGGCTAACTATGGCTACACCTTC.

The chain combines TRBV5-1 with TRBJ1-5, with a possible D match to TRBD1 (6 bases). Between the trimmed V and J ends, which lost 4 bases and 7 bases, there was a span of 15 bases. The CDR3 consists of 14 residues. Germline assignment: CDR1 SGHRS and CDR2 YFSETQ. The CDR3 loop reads CASSPGHSSQPQHF. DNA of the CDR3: TGCGCCAGCAGCCCGGGACACAGCTCACAGCCCCAGCATTTT.

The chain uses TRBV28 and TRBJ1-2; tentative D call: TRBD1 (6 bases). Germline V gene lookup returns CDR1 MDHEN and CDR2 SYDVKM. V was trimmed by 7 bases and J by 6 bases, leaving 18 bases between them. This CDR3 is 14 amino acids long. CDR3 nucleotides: TGTGCCAGCATTGTCAGGGGCGTTACTCATGGCTACACCTTC. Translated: CASIVRGVTHGYTF.

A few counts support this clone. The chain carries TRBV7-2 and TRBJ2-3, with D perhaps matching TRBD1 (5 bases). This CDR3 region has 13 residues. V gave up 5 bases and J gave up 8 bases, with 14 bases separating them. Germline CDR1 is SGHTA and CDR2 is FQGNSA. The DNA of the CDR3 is TGTGCCAGCAGCCAAACAGGACGGAGTACGCAGTATTTT. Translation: CASSQTGRSTQYF.

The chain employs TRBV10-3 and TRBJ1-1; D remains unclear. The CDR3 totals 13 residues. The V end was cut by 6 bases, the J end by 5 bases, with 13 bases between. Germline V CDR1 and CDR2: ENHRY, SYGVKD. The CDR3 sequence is CAISPPRGTEAFF. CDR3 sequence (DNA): TGTGCCATCAGCCCCCCCCGAGGTACTGAAGCTTTCTTT.

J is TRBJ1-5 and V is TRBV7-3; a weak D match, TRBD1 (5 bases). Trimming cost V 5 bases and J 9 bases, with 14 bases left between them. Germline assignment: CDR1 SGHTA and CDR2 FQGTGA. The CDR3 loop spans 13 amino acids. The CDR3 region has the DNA TGTGCCAGCAGCCCCACCCCCGGGGGGCCCCAGCATTTT. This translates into CASSPTPGGPQHF.

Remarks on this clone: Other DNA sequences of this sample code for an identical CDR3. CDR3 sequence reads: CASRRDRGLYEQYF. In DNA form, the CDR3 reads TGTGCCAGCAGGCGGGACAGGGGGCTCTACGAGCAGTACTTC. This rearrangement joins TRBV6-1 to TRBJ2-7; 12 nucleotides line up with TRBD1. The CDR3 is 14 residues long. The ends lost 6 bases at V and 3 bases at J; junction bases unmatched: 3. The germline V gene encodes CDR1 MNHNS and CDR2 SASEGT.

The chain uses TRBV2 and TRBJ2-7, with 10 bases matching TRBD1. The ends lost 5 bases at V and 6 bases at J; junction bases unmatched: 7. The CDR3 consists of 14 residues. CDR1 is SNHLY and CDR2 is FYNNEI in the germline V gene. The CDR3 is CASSPTGGTSEQYF. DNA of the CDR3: TGTGCCAGCAGTCCGACAGGGGGCACGTCCGAGCAGTACTTC. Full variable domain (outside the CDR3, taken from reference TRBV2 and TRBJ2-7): EPEVTQTPSHQVTQMGQEVILRCVPISNHLYFYWYRQILGQKVEFLVSFYNNEISEKSEIFDDQFSVERPDGSNFTLKIRSTKLEDSAMYFCASSPTGGTSEQYFGPGTRLTVT.

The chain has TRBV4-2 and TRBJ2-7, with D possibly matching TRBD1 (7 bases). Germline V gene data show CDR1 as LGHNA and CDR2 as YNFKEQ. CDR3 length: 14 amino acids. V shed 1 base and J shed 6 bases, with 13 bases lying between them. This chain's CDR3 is CASSQGSRGAEQYF. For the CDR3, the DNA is TGTGCCAGCAGCCAAGGTAGCAGGGGGGCCGAGCAGTACTTC.

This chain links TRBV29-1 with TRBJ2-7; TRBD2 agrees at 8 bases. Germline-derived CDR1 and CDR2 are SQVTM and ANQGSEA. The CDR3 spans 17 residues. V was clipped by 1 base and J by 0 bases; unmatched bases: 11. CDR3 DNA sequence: TGCAGCGTTGAAGCGGGTTGGGGTAGCGGGATCTCCTACGAGCAGTACTTC. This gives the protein CSVEAGWGSGISYEQYF.

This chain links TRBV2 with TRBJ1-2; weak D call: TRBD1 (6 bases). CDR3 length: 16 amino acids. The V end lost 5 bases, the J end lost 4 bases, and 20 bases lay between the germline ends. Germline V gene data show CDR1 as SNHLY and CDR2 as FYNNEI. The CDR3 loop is CASSPELGGRGYGYTF. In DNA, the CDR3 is TGTGCCAGCAGTCCTGAGTTGGGGGGCAGAGGCTATGGCTACACCTTC.

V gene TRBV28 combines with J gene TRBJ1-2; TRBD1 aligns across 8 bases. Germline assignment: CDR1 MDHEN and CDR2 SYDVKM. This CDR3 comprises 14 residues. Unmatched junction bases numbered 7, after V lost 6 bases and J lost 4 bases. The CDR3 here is CASSWGTGPYGYTF. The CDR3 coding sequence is TGTGCCAGCAGCTGGGGGACAGGTCCCTATGGCTACACCTTC.

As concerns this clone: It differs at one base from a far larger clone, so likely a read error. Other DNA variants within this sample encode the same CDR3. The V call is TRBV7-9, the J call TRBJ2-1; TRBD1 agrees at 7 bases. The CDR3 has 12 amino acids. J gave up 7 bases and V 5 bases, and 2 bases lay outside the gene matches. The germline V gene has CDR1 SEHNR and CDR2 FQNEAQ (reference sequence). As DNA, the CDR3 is TGTGCCAGCAGCCCACAGGGGAATGAGCAGTTCTTC. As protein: CASSPQGNEQFF.

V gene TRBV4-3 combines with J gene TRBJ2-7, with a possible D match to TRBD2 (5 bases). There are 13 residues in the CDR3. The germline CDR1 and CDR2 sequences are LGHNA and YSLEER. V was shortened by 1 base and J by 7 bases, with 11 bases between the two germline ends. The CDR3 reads CASSQAVRGEQYF. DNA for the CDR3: TGCGCCAGCAGCCAAGCAGTTCGGGGAGAGCAGTACTTC.

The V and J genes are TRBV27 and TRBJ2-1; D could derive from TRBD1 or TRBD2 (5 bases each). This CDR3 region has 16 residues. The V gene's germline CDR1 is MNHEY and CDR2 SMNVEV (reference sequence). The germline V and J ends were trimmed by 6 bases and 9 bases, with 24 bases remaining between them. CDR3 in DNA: TGTGCCAGCAGAGAACAGGATCGATTAGAAGGGAGTGAGCAGTTCTTC. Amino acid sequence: CASREQDRLEGSEQFF.

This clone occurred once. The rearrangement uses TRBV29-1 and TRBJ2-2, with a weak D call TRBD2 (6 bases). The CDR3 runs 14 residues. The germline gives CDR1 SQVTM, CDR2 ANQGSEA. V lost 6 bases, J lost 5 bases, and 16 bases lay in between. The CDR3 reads CSVPGTPSTGELFF. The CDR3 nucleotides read TGCAGCGTCCCCGGGACTCCCTCTACCGGGGAGCTGTTTTTT.

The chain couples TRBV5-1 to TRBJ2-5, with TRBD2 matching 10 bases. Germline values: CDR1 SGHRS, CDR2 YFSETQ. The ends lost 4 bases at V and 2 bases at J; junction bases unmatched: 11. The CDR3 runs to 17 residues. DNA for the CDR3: TGCGCCAGCAGCGAGGAAGCGGGAGGGCCGGGGCAAGAGACCCAGTACTTC. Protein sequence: CASSEEAGGPGQETQYF. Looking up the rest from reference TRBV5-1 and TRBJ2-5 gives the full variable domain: KAGVTQTPRYLIKTRGQQVTLSCSPISGHRSVSWYQQTPGQGLQFLFEYFSETQRNKGNFPGRFSGRQFSNSRSEMNVSTLELGDSALYLCASSEEAGGPGQETQYFGPGTRLLVL.

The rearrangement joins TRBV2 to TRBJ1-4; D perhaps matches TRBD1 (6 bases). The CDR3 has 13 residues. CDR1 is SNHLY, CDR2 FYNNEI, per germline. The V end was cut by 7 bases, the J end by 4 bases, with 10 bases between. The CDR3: CASNGQINEKLFF. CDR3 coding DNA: TGTGCCAGCAACGGACAGATTAATGAAAAACTGTTTTTT. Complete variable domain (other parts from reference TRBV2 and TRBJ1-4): EPEVTQTPSHQVTQMGQEVILRCVPISNHLYFYWYRQILGQKVEFLVSFYNNEISEKSEIFDDQFSVERPDGSNFTLKIRSTKLEDSAMYFCASNGQINEKLFFGSGTQLSVL.

For the CDR3, the DNA is TGTGCCACCAGCAGAGAGGCAGGGGCGGTTGAAAAACTGTTTTTT. This sequence encodes CATSREAGAVEKLFF. The chain recombines TRBV15 with TRBJ1-4; TRBD1 is a possible D gene (6 bases). CDR3 size: 15 residues. Deletions cut 0 bases from V and 7 bases from J, with 12 bases between. The V gene's germline CDR1 is LNHNV and CDR2 YYDKDF (reference sequence).

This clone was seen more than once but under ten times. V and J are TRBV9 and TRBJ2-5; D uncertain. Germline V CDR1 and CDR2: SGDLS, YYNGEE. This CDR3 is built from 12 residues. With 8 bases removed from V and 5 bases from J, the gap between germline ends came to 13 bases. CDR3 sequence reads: CASSTTLETQYF. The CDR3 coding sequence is TGTGCCAGTTCAACGACTTTGGAGACCCAGTACTTC.

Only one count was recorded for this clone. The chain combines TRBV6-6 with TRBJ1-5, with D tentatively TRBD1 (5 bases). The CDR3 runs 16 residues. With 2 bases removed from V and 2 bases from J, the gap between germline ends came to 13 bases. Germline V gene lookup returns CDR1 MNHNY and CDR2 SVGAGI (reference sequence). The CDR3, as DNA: TGTGCCAGCAGTTACCCCACGAGAGGGGGCAATCAGCCCCAGCATTTT. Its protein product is CASSYPTRGGNQPQHF.

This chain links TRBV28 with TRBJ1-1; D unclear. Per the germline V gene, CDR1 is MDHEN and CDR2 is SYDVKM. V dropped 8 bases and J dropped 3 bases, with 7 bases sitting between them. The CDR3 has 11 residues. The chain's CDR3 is CASHGDTEAFF. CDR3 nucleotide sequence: TGTGCCAGCCACGGGGACACTGAAGCTTTCTTT.

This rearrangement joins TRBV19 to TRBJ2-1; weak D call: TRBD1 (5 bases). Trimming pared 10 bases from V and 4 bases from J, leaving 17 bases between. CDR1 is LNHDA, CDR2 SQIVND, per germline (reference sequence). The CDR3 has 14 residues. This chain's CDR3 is CATSPRTIYNEQFF. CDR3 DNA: TGTGCCACCTCCCCCCGGACAATTTACAATGAGCAGTTCTTC.

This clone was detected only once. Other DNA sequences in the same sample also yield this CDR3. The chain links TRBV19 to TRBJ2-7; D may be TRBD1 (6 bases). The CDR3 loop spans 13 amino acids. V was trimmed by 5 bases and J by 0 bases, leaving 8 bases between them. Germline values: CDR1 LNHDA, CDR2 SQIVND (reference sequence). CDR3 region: CASSQGPSYEQYF. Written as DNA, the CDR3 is TGTGCCAGTAGTCAGGGGCCCTCCTACGAGCAGTACTTC. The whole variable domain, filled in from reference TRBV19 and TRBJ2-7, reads DGGITQSPKYLFRKEGQNVTLSCEQNLNHDAMYWYRQDPGQGLRLIYYSQIVNDFQKGDIAEGYSVSREKKESFPLTVTSAQKNPTAFYLCASSQGPSYEQYFGPGTRLTVT.